The 5 T cell receptor beta chains in this list originate from one sample, sequenced in a study of T cell changes during pregnancy in multiple sclerosis (dated by TCRdb to the late 2010s). The library was obtained by the immunoSEQ multiplex PCR assay. Drawn from immuneACCESS, this table holds only the in-frame rearrangements with V and J called that TCRdb kept. Clones are partly lost; checked studies trace under half to an unresolved V gene and leave the rest unexplained. In all, the sample holds under 70,000 clones, and roughly 91% of those were seen once. The top ten clonotypes cover over 1% of the sample. The material was peripheral blood, obtained after pregnancy. The origin of the receptors is a female donor in good health, enrolled as a control in a pregnancy study.

Here the CDR3 DNA reads TGTGCCAGTAGTAGGCGGGACGCCACCTCCTACAATGAGCAGTTCTTC. It codes for CASSRRDATSYNEQFF. The chain links TRBV19 to TRBJ2-1; the D gene is possibly TRBD2 (6 bases). CDR3 size: 16 residues. Germline V CDR1 and CDR2: LNHDA, SQIVND (reference sequence). V was trimmed by 4 bases and J by 0 bases, leaving 13 bases between them.

This clone was seen a single time. The CDR3 coding sequence is TGCGCCAGCAGCCAAACCCATAGCGGATCTTCCTACAATGAGCAGTTCTTC. Residues: CASSQTHSGSSYNEQFF. The rearrangement joins TRBV4-1 to TRBJ2-1, with D perhaps matching TRBD2 (6 bases). Trimming pared 2 bases from V and 1 base from J, leaving 15 bases between. The CDR3 length is 17 residues. Germline V gene lookup returns CDR1 MGHRA and CDR2 YSYEKL.

The chain recombines TRBV4-3 with TRBJ2-3; D is perhaps TRBD2 (6 bases). Germline V CDR1 and CDR2: LGHNA, YSLEER. CDR3 length: 15 residues. V was pared by 1 base and J by 1 base, with 9 bases between. The DNA for the CDR3 is TGCGCCAGCAGCCAAGGTGCGGGGCGCACAGATACGCAGTATTTT. Translation: CASSQGAGRTDTQYF.

In DNA, the CDR3 is TGTGCCAGCAGCTTCCGGGACAGGCTCTATGGCTACACCTTC. The encoded protein is CASSFRDRLYGYTF. V and J are TRBV7-9 and TRBJ1-2, with 8 bases matching TRBD1. The CDR3 is 14 residues long. The germline V gene encodes CDR1 SEHNR and CDR2 FQNEAQ (reference sequence). The J segment lost 4 bases and the V segment lost 3 bases, leaving 4 bases of the junction unmatched.

This clone was recorded a few times. The genes are TRBV10-3 and TRBJ1-2; TRBD1 is a possible D gene (6 bases). Trimming took 4 bases from V and 8 from J, leaving 11 bases between them. The CDR3 is made up of 12 amino acids. CDR1 is ENHRY, CDR2 SYGVKD, per germline. The CDR3 bases are TGTGCCATCAGTGGGGGGCCTCGAGGCTACACCTTC. Translated: CAISGGPRGYTF.